This T cell receptor beta chain was retrieved from a study of technical replicates of blood from a handful of donors. Per the germline V gene, CDR1 is SGHDN and CDR2 is FVKESK. Trimming cost V 1 base and J 5 bases; bases outside gene matches: 15. The CDR3 is made up of 18 amino acids. TCRdb keeps only in-frame clones here, not all; method: immunoSEQ multiplex PCR. This sample has approximately 15,000 clones; approximately 90% occur once, and the top ten carry roughly 12%. Sample: PBMCs. The rearrangement joins TRBV14 to TRBJ1-2; 8 bases match TRBD1. This TCR derives from a human donor in good health. In nucleotides, the CDR3 is TGTGCCAGCAGCCAAGTCGCCGCAGGGGGCAGGAATTGGTATGGCTACACCTTC. Residues: CASSQVAAGGRNWYGYTF.